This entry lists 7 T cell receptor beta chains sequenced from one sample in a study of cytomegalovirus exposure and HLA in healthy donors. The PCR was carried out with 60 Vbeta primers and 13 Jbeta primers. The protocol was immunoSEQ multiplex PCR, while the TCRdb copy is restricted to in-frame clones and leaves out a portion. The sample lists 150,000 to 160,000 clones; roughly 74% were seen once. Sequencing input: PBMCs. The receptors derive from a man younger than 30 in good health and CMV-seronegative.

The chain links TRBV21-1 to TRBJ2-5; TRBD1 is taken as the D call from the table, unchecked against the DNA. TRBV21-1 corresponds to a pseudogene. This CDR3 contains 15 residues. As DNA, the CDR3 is TGTGCCAGCAGCAAAGGAACAGGGGGTGATCGGACCCAGTACTTC. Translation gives CASSKGTGGDRTQYF.

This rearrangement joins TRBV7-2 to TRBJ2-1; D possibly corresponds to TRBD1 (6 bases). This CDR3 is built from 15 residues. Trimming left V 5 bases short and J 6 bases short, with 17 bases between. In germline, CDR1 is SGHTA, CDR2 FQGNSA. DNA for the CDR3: TGTGCCAGCAGCGCTACAGGGCTAACCTTCAATGAGCAGTTCTTC. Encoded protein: CASSATGLTFNEQFF.

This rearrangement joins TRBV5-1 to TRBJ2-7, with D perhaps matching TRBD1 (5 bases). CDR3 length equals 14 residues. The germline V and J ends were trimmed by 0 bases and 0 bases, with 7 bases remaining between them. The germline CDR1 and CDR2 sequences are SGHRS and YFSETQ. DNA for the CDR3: TGCGCCAGCAGCTTGGGACAGAGCTCCTACGAGCAGTACTTC. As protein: CASSLGQSSYEQYF.

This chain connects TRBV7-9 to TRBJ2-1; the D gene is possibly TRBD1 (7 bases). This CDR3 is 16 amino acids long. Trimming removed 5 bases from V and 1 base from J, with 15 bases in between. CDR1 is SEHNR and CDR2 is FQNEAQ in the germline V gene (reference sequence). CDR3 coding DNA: TGTGCCAGCAGCCCAGGGGGGTCCGCATCCTACAATGAGCAGTTCTTC. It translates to CASSPGGSASYNEQFF.

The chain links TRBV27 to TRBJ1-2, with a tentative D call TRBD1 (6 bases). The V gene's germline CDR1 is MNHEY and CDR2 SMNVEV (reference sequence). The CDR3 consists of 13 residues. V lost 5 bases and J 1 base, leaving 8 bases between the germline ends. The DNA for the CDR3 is TGTGCCAGCAGTCGGGACATTAACTATGGCTACACCTTC. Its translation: CASSRDINYGYTF.

The CDR3 loop reads CASSLGRYQPQHF. The CDR3, as DNA: TGTGCCAGCAGCTTGGGCAGATATCAGCCCCAGCATTTT. The rearrangement joins TRBV7-2 to TRBJ1-5; D not resolved. Trimming shortened V by 3 bases and J by 5 bases, and 8 bases separated the two germline ends. CDR1 is SGHTA and CDR2 is FQGNSA in the germline V gene. The CDR3 length is 13 residues.

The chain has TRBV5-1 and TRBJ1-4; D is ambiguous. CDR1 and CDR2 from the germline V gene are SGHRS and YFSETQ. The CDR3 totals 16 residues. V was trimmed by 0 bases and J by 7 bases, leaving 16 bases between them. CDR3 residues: CASSLGSTVEGEKLFF. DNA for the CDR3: TGCGCCAGCAGCTTGGGTAGTACCGTCGAGGGTGAAAAACTGTTTTTT.